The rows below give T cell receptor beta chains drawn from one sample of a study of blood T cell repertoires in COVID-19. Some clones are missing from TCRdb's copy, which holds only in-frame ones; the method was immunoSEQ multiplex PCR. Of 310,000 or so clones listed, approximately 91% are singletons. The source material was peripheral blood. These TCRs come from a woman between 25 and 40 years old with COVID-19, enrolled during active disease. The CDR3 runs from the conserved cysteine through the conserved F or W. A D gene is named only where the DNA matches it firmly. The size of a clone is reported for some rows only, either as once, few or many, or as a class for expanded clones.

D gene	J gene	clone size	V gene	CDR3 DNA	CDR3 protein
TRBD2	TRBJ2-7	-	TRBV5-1	TGCGCCAGCAGCTTAGGACTAGCGGGAGGCCAGTCCTACGAGCAGTACTTC	CASSLGLAGGQSYEQYF
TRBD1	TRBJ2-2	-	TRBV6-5	TGTGCCAGCAGGACAGGGGACACCGGGGAGCTGTTTTTT	CASRTGDTGELFF
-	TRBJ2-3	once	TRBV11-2	TGTGCCAGCAGCTTAAGTCCGGGAGCGGTAGATACGCAGTATTTT	CASSLSPGAVDTQYF
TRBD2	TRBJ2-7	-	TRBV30	TGTGCCCTCCAAGGGGGGGCAACTTCAGCGGGAGGATCCTACGAGCAGTACTTC	CALQGGATSAGGSYEQYF
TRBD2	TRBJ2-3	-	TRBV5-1	TGCGCCAGCAGCTTGGCCCCTAGCGGCGGGAAAGATACGCAGTATTTT	CASSLAPSGGKDTQYF
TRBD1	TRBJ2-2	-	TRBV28	TGTGCCAGCAGTCCAGGCCGGGACAGGGGGACCGGGGAGCTGTTTTTT	CASSPGRDRGTGELFF
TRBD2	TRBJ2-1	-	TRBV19	TGTGCCAGTAGTATTTCGCGGGAGCGCTACAATGAGCAGTTCTTC	CASSISRERYNEQFF
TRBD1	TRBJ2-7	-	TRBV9	TGTGCCAGCAGCATCCTCGCCGGGACAGGGAACGAGCAGTACTTC	CASSILAGTGNEQYF
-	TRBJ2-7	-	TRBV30	TGTGCCTGGGAAACAGGGTTGCACGAGCAGTACTTC	CAWETGLHEQYF
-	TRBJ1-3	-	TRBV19	TGTGCCAGTAGTAATTGGCGGGCAGAAGGAAACACCATATATTTT	CASSNWRAEGNTIYF
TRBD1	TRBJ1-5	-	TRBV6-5	TGTGCCAGCAGCCGGGGGACAGCTGACAATCAGCCCCAGCATTTT	CASSRGTADNQPQHF
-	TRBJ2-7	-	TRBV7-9	TGTGCCAGCAGCTTTGAGGGATCCTACGAGCAGTACTTC	CASSFEGSYEQYF
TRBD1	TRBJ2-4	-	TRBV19	TGTGCCAGTAGTATTGGCTCAGGGGGAAACATTCAGTACTTC	CASSIGSGGNIQYF
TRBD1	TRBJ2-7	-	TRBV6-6	TGTGCCAGCAGGGGACAGTACTACGAGCAGTACTTC	CASRGQYYEQYF
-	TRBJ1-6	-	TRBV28	TGTGCCAGCAGTGCTCACCAGGGTCCGCAATCACCCCTCCACTTT	CASSAHQGPQSPLHF
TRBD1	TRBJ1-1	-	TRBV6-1	TGTGCCAGCAGTGACACAGGGGCGGGCACTGAAGCTTTCTTT	CASSDTGAGTEAFF
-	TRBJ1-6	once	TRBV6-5	TGTGCCAGCAGTTATTCATCGGGTCATAATTCACCCCTCCACTTT	CASSYSSGHNSPLHF
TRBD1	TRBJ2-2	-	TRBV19	TGTGCCAGTAGTATGCCAGGGGGCAACACCGGGGAGCTGTTTTTT	CASSMPGGNTGELFF
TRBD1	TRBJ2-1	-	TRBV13	TGTGCCAGCAGCCGCGCCGGGACAGGGACCGATGAGCAGTTCTTC	CASSRAGTGTDEQFF
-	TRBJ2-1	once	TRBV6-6	TGTGCCAGCACCACGGGGTCCCCTAACTACAATGAGCAGTTCTTC	CASTTGSPNYNEQFF
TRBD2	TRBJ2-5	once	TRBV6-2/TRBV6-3	TGTGCCAGCAGTTACCTGGCGGGAGGAGCGGAGACCCAGTACTTC	CASSYLAGGAETQYF
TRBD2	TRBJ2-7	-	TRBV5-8	TGTGCCAGCAGCTGGGGAGGGACTCCCTACGAGCAGTACTTC	CASSWGGTPYEQYF
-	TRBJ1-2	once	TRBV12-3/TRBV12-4	TGTGCCAGCAGCTCAGGGTATGGCTACACCTTC	CASSSGYGYTF
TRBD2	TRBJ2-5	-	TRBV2	TGTGCCAGCTCGTTACTAGCGGCTCAAGAGGCCCAGTACTTC	CASSLLAAQEAQYF
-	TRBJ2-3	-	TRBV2	TGTGCCAGCAGTGTTCAGGGCACAGATACGCAGTATTTT	CASSVQGTDTQYF
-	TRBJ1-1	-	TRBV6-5	TGTGCCAGCCGGCGGCAGAACACTGAAGCTTTCTTT	CASRRQNTEAFF
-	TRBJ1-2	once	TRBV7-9	TGTGCCAGCAGCTTAGAATCGGGTAAAGCTGGCTACACCTTC	CASSLESGKAGYTF
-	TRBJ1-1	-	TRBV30	TGTGCCTCTCGGCGGGGAGCTGAAGCTTTCTTT	CASRRGAEAFF
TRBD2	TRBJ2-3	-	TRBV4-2	TGTGCCAGCAGCCGACTCCTTGGACTAGCGGGTAGCACAGATACGCAGTATTTT	CASSRLLGLAGSTDTQYF
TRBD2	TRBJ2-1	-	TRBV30	TGTGCCTCTAGACGGGGGGTTGAGCAGTTCTTC	CASRRGVEQFF
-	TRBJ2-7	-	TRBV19	TGTGCCAGTAAGGCTATTGGGGCTCGGGAGCAGTACTTC	CASKAIGAREQYF
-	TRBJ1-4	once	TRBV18	TGTGCCAGCTCGACCGGCGGGAATAATGAAAAACTGTTTTTT	CASSTGGNNEKLFF
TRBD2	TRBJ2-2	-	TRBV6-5	TGTGCCACCAACATACTAGCGACCAACACCGGGGAGCTGTTTTTT	CATNILATNTGELFF
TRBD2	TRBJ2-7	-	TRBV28	TGTGCCGGGACTAGCGGCCCCTCCTACGAGCAGTACTTC	CAGTSGPSYEQYF
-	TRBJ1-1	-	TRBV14	TGTGCCAGCAGCCCCCGGACACCCATGGGCACTGAAGCTTTCTTT	CASSPRTPMGTEAFF
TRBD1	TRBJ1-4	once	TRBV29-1	TGCAGCGTTAATTTACAGGGGATGGCTAATGAAAAACTGTTTTTT	CSVNLQGMANEKLFF
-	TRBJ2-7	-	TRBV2	TGTGCCAGCAGCCCCCGAGGGAGTGGGTACGAGCAGTACTTC	CASSPRGSGYEQYF
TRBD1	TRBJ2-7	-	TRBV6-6	TGTGCCAGCAGTCGAGCTCTGGGACAGGGGGTTAACTACGAGCAGTACTTC	CASSRALGQGVNYEQYF
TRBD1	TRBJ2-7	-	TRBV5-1	TGCGCCAGCAGCTTGGTAGGGACAGGGGAGGGCGAGCAGTACTTC	CASSLVGTGEGEQYF
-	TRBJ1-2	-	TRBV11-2	TGTGCCAGCAGCCAAAACGGGGGCTACACCTTC	CASSQNGGYTF
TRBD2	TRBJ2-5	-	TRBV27	TGTGCCAGCTCCCACCCGGGCGGGGGAGGTAGGGAGACCCAGTACTTC	CASSHPGGGGRETQYF
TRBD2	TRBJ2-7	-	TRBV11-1	TGTGCCAGCAGCCGGACTAGCAGTTCCTACGAGCAGTACTTC	CASSRTSSSYEQYF
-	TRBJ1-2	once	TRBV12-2	TGTGCAAGTCGCTCCCGGGGGGGTAACTATGGCTACACCTTC	CASRSRGGNYGYTF
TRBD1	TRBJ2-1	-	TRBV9	TGTGCCAGCAGCCCTCACCCAGACAGGGACTCCTACAATGAGCAGTTCTTC	CASSPHPDRDSYNEQFF
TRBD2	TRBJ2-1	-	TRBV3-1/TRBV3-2	TGTGCCAGCAGCCAGCTAGCGGGAGGGCATAATGAGCAGTTCTTC	CASSQLAGGHNEQFF
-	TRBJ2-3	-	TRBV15	TGTGCCACCAGCAGTCCCTTAAGGGGGGGACTGTCAGATACGCAGTATTTT	CATSSPLRGGLSDTQYF
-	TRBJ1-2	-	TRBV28	TGTGCCAGCACCCGAGTGCGGGGGGGCTATGGCTACACCTTC	CASTRVRGGYGYTF